The sequence of this T cell receptor beta chain was determined in a study of beta chain features in type 1 diabetes. Study at large: Patient and healthy donor groups were alike in age, gender and cell yields. Whole-study findings and limits: Any HLA-type effect on TCRB rearrangement remained unresolved here. With patients and controls alike, PCR might favor shorter templates to an equal degree.

The investigators reverse transcribed all of the isolated RNA, so they sequenced expressed TCRB transcripts. Assay: immunoSEQ multiplex PCR; the TCRdb copy retains only in-frame clones and omits some. Here the sample spans around 150,000 clones, about 7% being singletons. This clone occurred a few times. Its cognate antigen is unknown. CDR1 is ENHRY and CDR2 is SYGVKD in the germline V gene. With 10 bases clipped from V and 0 bases from J, the junction kept 5 bases outside the gene matches. This CDR3 spans 15 amino acids. Naive, central memory, regulatory and stem cell-like memory cells within the CD4+ compartment were sorted using CD45RO/CCR7/CD25/CD127/CD95/CD27.

Sequencing input: central memory CD4+ T cells from blood. The receptor was isolated from a woman aged 30 to 39 in good health. This chain links TRBV10-3 with TRBJ2-3; TRBD2 aligns across 12 bases. The DNA for the CDR3 is TGTGCCAGAAGGACTAGCGGGGAAAGCACAGATACGCAGTATTTT. Amino acid sequence: CARRTSGESTDTQYF.